Shown below are 13 T cell receptor beta chains from a single sample sequenced in a study of regulatory T cells in long-lasting Graves disease. Indicated time point: newly diagnosed GD, antithyroid drugs for less than 3 months. Extracted PBMC RNA gave rise to the TCR library. Investigators prepared the TCR beta libraries by applying iRepertoire HTBI primers and Arm-PCR of CDR3 regions. From the multiplex PCR reads, TCRdb called clonotypes with MiXCR, one entry per CDR3 protein. The sample lists about 450,000 distinct CDR3 sequences, 13% to 15% occurring once. These data were also filed under a second study, of T cells in Graves' hyperthyroidism and ophthalmopathy.

Sequenced here: peripheral blood mononuclear cells (PBMCs), sampled at new diagnosis, from a patient treated with antithyroid drugs. The receptors stem from a woman aged 50 to 60 with Graves disease.

On this clonotype: This clone may be a read error of a much larger clone one base away. The chain couples TRBV27 to TRBJ2-7; TRBD1 agrees at 11 bases. Germline lookup yields CDR1 MNHEY and CDR2 SMNVEV (reference sequence). The CDR3 has 15 residues. CDR3 coding DNA: TGTGCCAGCAGTGCCTCCGGACAGGGGGCCTACAAGCAGTACTTC. Residues: CASSASGQGAYKQYF.

This clonotype was observed many times. The chain joins TRBV27 to TRBJ2-7; D remains unclear. The CDR3 runs to 14 residues. Deletions cut 4 bases from V and 4 bases from J, with 14 bases between. CDR1 and CDR2 (germline): MNHEY, SMNVEV (reference sequence). DNA of the CDR3: TGTGCCAGCAGTTGGCACACTCGAACGTACGAGCAGTACTTC. Amino acids: CASSWHTRTYEQYF.

This clonotype was seen more than once but under ten times. The gene calls are TRBV30 and TRBJ1-6; TRBD1 might be the D (6 bases). The CDR3 spans 15 residues. V lost 4 bases and J 3 bases, leaving 13 bases between the germline ends. Germline CDR1 and CDR2: GTSNPN and SVGIG (reference sequence). CDR3 sequence: CAWKAGHLYNSPLHF. In nucleotides, the CDR3 is TGTGCCTGGAAGGCGGGACATCTCTATAATTCACCCCTCCACTTT. The complete variable domain, with remaining parts taken from reference TRBV30 and TRBJ1-6, reads SQTIHQWPATLVQPVGSPLSLECTVEGTSNPNLYWYRQAAGRGLQLLFYSVGIGQISSEVPQNLSASRPQDRQFILSSKKLLLSDSGFYLCAWKAGHLYNSPLHFGNGTRLTVT.

This clonotype was observed a handful of times. The V gene is TRBV6-1, the J gene TRBJ1-1, with 7 bases lining up with TRBD1. Unmatched junction bases numbered 10, after V lost 10 bases and J lost 5 bases. Germline V gives CDR1 MNHNS, CDR2 SASEGT. This CDR3 region has 13 residues. Written as DNA, the CDR3 is TGTGCCACACATAACTACAGGGGTACTGAAGCTTTCTTT. It is translated as CATHNYRGTEAFF.

This clonotype was seen ten or more times. J is TRBJ1-3 and V is TRBV3-1; D might be TRBD1 (6 bases). Looked up from germline, CDR1 is LGHDT and CDR2 is YNNKEL (reference sequence). Trimming removed 5 bases from V and 10 bases from J, with 27 bases in between. CDR3 length: 17 residues. Here the CDR3 DNA reads TGTGCCAGCAGCAGAGACCCAGGGGCACCTGGGATCGAGACCATATATTTT. It codes for CASSRDPGAPGIETIYF.

This clonotype was recorded a few times. CDR3 nucleotide sequence: TGTGCCAGCAGACCCCGAATGACTAGCGGTGTGAATGAGCAGTTCTTC. Its protein product is CASRPRMTSGVNEQFF. The chain is built from TRBV7-8 and TRBJ2-1; 9 bases line up with TRBD2. CDR1 and CDR2 from the germline V gene are SGHVS and FQNEAQ. J gave up 7 bases and V 6 bases, and 13 bases lay outside the gene matches. This CDR3 has 16 residues.

Many counts were recorded for this clonotype. V and J are TRBV20-1 and TRBJ2-7, with 9 bases identical to TRBD1. Germline trimming cut 3 bases from V and 7 bases from J; bases unmatched to any gene: 10. The CDR3 is 14 amino acids. The germline gives CDR1 DFQATT, CDR2 SNEGSKA (reference sequence). This CDR3 is CSASPGTGLGEQYF. For the CDR3, the DNA is TGCAGTGCTAGCCCCGGGACAGGGCTGGGGGAGCAGTACTTC.

This clonotype was counted many times. The chain links TRBV6-1 to TRBJ2-2; tentatively, D is TRBD2 (5 bases). The V end lost 10 bases, the J end lost 3 bases, and 12 bases lay between the germline ends. CDR1 MNHNS and CDR2 SASEGT come from the germline V gene. The CDR3 is made up of 13 amino acids. The CDR3: CAIALAHTGELFF. The CDR3 DNA follows: TGTGCCATTGCTCTAGCCCACACCGGGGAGCTGTTTTTT.

A word on this clonotype: A much larger clone sits a single nucleotide away, making a read error possible. The V call is TRBV18, the J call TRBJ1-5; D is unclear. The CDR3 contains 13 residues. Germline CDR1 and CDR2: KGHSH and LQKENI. Here the CDR3 reads CASSPDRGQPLHF. As DNA, the CDR3 is TGTGCCAGCTCACCGGATAGAGGGCAGCCCCTGCATTTT. The variable domain in full, completed from reference TRBV18 and TRBJ1-5, reads NAGVMQNPRHLVRRRGQEARLRCSPMKGHSHVYWYRQLPEEGLKFMVYLQKENIIDESGMPKERFSAEFPKEGPSILRIQQVVRGDSAAYFCASSPDRGQPLHFGDGTRLSIL.

This rearrangement joins TRBV19 to TRBJ2-7; D could derive from TRBD1 or TRBD2 (5 bases each). V was clipped by 3 bases and J by 2 bases, with 14 bases between them. Germline V gene data show CDR1 as LNHDA and CDR2 as SQIVND (reference sequence). The CDR3 length is 15 residues. The CDR3 bases are TGTGCCAGTAGTATCTGGGCAGGGAGAGCCTACGAGCAGTACTTC. This sequence encodes CASSIWAGRAYEQYF. The full variable domain, with the rest looked up from reference TRBV19 and TRBJ2-7, is DGGITQSPKYLFRKEGQNVTLSCEQNLNHDAMYWYRQDPGQGLRLIYYSQIVNDFQKGDIAEGYSVSREKKESFPLTVTSAQKNPTAFYLCASSIWAGRAYEQYFGPGTRLTVT.

The chain links TRBV29-1 to TRBJ2-7; D is undetermined. The CDR3 contains 13 residues. CDR1 and CDR2 (germline): SQVTM, ANQGSEA. V was shortened by 3 bases and J by 0 bases, with 9 bases between the two germline ends. CDR3 nucleotide sequence: TGCAGCGTTGAGGCCGAGAGCTCCTACGAGCAGTACTTC. Translating gives CSVEAESSYEQYF.

This clonotype has a count of ten or more. The CDR3 loop is CAISAGTGSTGELFF. The CDR3 nucleotides are TGTGCCATCAGTGCTGGGACAGGGTCTACCGGGGAGCTGTTTTTT. The J gene is TRBJ2-2, the V gene TRBV10-3; TRBD1 matches at 9 bases. Germline V gene sequence: CDR1 ENHRY, CDR2 SYGVKD. CDR3 length: 15 amino acids. J was trimmed by 5 bases and V by 4 bases; bases with no gene match: 5.

In its sample, this clonotype was seen many times. The chain is built from TRBV28 and TRBJ2-7, with D possibly called TRBD1 or TRBD2 (5 bases each). Germline V gene lookup returns CDR1 MDHEN and CDR2 SYDVKM. CDR3 size: 15 residues. The V end was cut by 5 bases, the J end by 7 bases, with 21 bases between. The CDR3, as DNA: TGTGCCAGCAGTCCGACCCGAGGGACCAGCGTTGAGCAGTACTTC. This codes for CASSPTRGTSVEQYF.